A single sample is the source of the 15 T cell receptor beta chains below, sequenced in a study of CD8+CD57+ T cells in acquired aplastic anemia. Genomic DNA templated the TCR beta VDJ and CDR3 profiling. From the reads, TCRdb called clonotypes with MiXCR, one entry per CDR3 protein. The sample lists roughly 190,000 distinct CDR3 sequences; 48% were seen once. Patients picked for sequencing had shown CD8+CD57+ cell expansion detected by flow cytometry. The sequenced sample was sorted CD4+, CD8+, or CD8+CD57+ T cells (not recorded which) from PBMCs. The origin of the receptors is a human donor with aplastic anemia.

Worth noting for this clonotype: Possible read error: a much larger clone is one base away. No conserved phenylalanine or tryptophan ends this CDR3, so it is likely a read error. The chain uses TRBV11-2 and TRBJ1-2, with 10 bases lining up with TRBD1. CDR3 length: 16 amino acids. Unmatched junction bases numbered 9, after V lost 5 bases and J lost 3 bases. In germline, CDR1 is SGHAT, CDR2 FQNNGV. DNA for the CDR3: TGTGCCAGCAGCCAACCCCCAGACAGGGGGCACTATGGCTACACCTCC. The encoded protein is CASSQPPDRGHYGYTS.

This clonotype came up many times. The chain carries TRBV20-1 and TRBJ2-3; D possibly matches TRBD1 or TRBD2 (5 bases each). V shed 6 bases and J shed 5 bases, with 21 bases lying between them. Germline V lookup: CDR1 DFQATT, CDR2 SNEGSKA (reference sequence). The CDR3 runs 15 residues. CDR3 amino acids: CSAGDGATRKDTQYF. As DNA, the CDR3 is TGCAGTGCCGGGGACGGAGCGACCAGGAAAGATACGCAGTATTTT.

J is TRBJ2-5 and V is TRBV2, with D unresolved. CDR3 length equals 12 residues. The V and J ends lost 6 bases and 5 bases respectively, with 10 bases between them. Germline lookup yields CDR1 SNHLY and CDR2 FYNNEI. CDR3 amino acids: CASSLDMETQYF. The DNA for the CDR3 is TGTGCCAGCAGCTTAGATATGGAGACCCAGTACTTC.

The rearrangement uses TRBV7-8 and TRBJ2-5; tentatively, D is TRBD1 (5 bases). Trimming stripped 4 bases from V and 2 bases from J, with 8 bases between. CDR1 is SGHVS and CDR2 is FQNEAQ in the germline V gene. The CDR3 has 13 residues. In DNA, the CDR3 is TGTGCCAGCAGCTCTAGACAGCAAGAGACCCAGTACTTC. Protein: CASSSRQQETQYF. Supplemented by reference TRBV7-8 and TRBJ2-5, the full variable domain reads GAGVSQSPRYKVAKRGQDVALRCDPISGHVSLFWYQQALGQGPEFLTYFQNEAQLDKSGLPSDRFFAERPEGSVSTLKIQRTQQEDSAVYLCASSSRQQETQYFGPGTRLLVL.

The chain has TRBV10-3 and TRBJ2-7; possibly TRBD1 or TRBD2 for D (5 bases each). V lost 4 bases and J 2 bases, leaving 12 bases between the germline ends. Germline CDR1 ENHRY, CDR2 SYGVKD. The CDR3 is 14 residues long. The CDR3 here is CAISAAGTPYEQYF. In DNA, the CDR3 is TGTGCCATCAGTGCCGCAGGGACCCCCTACGAGCAGTACTTC.

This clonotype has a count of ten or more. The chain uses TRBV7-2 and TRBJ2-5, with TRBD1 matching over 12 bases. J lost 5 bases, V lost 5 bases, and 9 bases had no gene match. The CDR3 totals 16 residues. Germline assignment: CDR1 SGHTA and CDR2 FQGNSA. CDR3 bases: TGTGCCAGCAGCCCCGGGACAGGGGGCGCGGGGGAGACCCAGTACTTC. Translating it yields CASSPGTGGAGETQYF.

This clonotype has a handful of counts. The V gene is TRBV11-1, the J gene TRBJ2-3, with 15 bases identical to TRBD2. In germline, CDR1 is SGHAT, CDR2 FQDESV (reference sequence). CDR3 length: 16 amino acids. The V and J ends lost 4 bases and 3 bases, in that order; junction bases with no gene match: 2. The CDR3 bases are TGTGCCAGCAGCTCCGGACTAGCGGGAGGGACAGATACGCAGTATTTT. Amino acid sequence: CASSSGLAGGTDTQYF.

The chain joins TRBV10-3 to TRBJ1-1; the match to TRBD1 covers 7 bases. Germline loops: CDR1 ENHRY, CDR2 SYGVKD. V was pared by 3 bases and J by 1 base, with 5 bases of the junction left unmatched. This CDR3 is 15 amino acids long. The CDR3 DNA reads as TGTGCCATCAGTGATACAGGGGCGAAGAACACTGAAGCTTTCTTT. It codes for CAISDTGAKNTEAFF.

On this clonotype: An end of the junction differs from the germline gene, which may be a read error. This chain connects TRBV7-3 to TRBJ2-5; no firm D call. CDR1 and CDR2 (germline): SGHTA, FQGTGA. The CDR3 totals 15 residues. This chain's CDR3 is CASSLMPERQVTQYF. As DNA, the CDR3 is TGTGCCAGCAGCTTAATGCCAGAACGGCAAGTGACCCAGTACTTC.

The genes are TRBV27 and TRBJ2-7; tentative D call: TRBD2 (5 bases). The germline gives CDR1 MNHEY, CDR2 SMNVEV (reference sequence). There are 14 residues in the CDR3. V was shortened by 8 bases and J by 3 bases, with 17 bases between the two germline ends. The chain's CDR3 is CASGKDFQFYEQYF. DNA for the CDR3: TGTGCCAGCGGCAAGGACTTCCAATTCTACGAGCAGTACTTC.

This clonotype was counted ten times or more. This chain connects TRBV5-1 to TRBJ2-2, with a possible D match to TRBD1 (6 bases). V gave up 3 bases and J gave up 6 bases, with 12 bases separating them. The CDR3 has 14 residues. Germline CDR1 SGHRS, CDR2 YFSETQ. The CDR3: CASSSRGSSGELFF. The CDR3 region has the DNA TGCGCCAGCAGCTCAAGGGGGAGCTCCGGGGAGCTGTTTTTT.

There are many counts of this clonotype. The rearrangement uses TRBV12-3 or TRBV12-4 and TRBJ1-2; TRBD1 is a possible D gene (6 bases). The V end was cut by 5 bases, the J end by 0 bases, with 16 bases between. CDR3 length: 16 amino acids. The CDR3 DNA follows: TGTGCCAGCAGTCCTTACAGGGTTGGGGCTAACTATGGCTACACCTTC. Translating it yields CASSPYRVGANYGYTF.

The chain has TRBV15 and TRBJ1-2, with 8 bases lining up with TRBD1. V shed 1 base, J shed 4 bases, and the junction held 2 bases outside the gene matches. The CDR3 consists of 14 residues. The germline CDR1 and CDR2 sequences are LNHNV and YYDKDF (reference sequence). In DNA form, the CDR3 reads TGTGCCACCAGCAGAGTCGGGACAGGCTATGGCTACACCTTC. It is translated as CATSRVGTGYGYTF.

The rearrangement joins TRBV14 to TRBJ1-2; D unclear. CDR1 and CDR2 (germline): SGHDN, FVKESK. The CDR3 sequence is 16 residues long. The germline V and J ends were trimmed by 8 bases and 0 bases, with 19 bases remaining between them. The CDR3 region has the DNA TGTGCCAGCTCACCACTGCGACCGCGCGCTAACTATGGCTACACCTTC. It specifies CASSPLRPRANYGYTF.

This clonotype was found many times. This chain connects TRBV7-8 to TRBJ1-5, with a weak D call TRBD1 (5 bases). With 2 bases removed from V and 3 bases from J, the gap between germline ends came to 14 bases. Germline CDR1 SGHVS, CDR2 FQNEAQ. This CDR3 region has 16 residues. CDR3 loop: CASSLSRGAANQPQHF. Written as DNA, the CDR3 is TGTGCCAGCAGCTTAAGCCGCGGGGCGGCCAATCAGCCCCAGCATTTT.